This T cell receptor (beta chain) was observed in a study of T cells in Graves' hyperthyroidism and ophthalmopathy. Not enrolled were patients with uncontrolled infection, other autoimmune disease, pregnancy or lactation. The PBMCs had their origin in 10 ml of fresh peripheral blood. The CDR3 length is 9 residues. With 7 bases removed from V and 15 bases from J, the gap between germline ends came to 13 bases. In germline, CDR1 is DFQATT, CDR2 SNEGSKA (reference sequence). Study-wide findings and caveats: Blood held most thyroid clonotypes expanded above 0.001 frequency.

Amplified TCR beta CDR3 regions derived from RNA transcripts. TCR CDR3 underwent first-round RT-PCR with the HTBI primer set. MiXCR was run by TCRdb on the multiplex PCR reads, yielding one entry per CDR3 protein. Here the sample spans some 580,000 distinct CDR3 sequences, more than 15% being singletons. In this sample, this clonotype turned up a few times. What it recognizes is unknown. Sequenced material: blood. The gene calls are TRBV20-1 and TRBJ1-5; unclear D gene. The receptor was derived from a woman between 40 and 55 years old with Graves' ophthalmopathy. CDR3 coding DNA: TGCAGTGACCTACCGGAGGGGCATTTT. Translated: CSDLPEGHF.